The following is a T cell receptor (beta chain) sequence with its context. Source study methods: Nucleated cell number was recorded as an estimate derived from reference gene primer amplification. The table came from immunoSEQ multiplex PCR; TCRdb's copy has only in-frame clones and leaves some out. The DNA was the basis for D and trimming; V, J and clone size are from that table. Found here are 350,000 to 450,000 clones, roughly 85% of them singletons; the top ten hold 3% to 4.5%. The entry originates in a study of blood T cell repertoires in COVID-19. Study-wide context: The United States, Italy and Spain provided the acute and convalescent COVID-19 samples. Nucleic acid was either cDNA or gDNA, and it came from T cells, B-cell-depleted T cells, or PBMCs.

In germline, CDR1 is MGHRA, CDR2 YSYEKL. V dropped 4 bases and J dropped 5; count of bases not matched to a gene: 8. This CDR3 is built from 15 residues. This sequence was found in a woman aged 18-35 years with acute or convalescent COVID-19. What was sequenced was peripheral blood. V gene TRBV4-1 combines with J gene TRBJ1-1; 9 bases line up with TRBD1. In DNA form, the CDR3 reads TGCGCCAGCAGCCCATCTACAGGGGGCGGGACTGAAGCTTTCTTT. Encoded protein: CASSPSTGGGTEAFF.